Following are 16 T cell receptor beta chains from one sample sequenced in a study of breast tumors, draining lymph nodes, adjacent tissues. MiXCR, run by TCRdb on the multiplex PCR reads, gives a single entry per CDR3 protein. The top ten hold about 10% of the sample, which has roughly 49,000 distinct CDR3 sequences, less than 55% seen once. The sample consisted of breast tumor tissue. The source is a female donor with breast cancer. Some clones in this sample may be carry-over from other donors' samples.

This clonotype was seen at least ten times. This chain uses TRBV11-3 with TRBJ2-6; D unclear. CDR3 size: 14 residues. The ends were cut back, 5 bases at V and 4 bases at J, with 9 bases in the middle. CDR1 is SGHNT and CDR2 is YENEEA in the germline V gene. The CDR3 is CASSGSVGANVLTF. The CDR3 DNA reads TGTGCCAGCAGCGGCTCGGTGGGGGCCAACGTCCTGACTTTC.

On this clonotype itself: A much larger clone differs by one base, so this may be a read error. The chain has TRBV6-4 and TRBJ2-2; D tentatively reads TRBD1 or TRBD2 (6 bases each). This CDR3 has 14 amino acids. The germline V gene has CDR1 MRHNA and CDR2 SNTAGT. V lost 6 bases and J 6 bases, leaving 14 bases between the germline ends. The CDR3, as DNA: TGTGCCAGCAGCCCTGAAGGGGGGTCCGGGGAGCTGTTTTTT. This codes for CASSPEGGSGELFF.

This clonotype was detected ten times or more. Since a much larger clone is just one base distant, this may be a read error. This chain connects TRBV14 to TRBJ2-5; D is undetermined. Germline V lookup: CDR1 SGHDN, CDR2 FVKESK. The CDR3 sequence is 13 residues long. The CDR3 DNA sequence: TGTGCCAGCAGCGTTAGAAGCCAAGAGACCCAGCACTTC. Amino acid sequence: CASSVRSQETQHF.

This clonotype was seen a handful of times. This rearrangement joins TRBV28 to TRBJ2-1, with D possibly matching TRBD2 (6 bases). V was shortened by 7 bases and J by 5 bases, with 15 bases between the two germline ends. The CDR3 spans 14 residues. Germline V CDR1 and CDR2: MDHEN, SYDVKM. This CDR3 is CASTPGRSNNEQFF. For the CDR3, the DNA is TGTGCCAGCACCCCGGGGAGGTCCAACAATGAGCAGTTCTTC.

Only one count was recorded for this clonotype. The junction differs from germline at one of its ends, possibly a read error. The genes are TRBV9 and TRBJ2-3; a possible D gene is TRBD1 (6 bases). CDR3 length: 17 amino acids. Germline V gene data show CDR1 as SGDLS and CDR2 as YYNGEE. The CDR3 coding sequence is TGTGCCAGCAGCCCCCCGGCGAACCTGGAAAGGACAGATACGCAGTACTTT. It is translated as CASSPPANLERTDTQYF.

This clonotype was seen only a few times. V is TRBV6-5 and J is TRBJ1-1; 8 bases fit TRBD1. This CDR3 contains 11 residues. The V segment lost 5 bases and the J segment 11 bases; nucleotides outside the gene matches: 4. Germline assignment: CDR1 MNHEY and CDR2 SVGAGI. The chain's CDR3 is CASSQGATAFF. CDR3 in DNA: TGTGCCAGCAGTCAGGGGGCGACGGCTTTCTTT.

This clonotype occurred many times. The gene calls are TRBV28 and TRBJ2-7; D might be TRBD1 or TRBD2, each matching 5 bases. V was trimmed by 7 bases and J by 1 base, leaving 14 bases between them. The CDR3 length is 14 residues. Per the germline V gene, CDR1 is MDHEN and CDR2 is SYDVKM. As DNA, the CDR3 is TGTGCCAGCATCAATGGGGGAGTTTCCTACGAGCAGTACTTC. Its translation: CASINGGVSYEQYF.

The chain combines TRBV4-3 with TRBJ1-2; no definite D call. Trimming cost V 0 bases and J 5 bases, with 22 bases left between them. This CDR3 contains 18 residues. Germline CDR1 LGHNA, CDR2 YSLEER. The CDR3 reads CASSQDASSTGELYGYTF. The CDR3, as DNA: TGCGCCAGCAGCCAAGATGCTAGTTCGACCGGGGAGCTGTATGGCTACACCTTC.

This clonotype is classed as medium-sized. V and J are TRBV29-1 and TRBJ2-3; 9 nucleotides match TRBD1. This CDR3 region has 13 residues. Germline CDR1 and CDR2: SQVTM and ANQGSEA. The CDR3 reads CSSGQGVADTQYF. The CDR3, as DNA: TGCAGTTCGGGACAGGGTGTCGCAGATACGCAGTATTTT.

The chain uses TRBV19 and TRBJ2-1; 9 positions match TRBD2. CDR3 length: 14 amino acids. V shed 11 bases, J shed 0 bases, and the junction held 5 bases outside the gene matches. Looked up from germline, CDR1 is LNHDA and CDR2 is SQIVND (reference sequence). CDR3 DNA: TGTGCCGGAAAGGGACTAGCCTCCTACAATGAGCAGTTCTTC. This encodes CAGKGLASYNEQFF.

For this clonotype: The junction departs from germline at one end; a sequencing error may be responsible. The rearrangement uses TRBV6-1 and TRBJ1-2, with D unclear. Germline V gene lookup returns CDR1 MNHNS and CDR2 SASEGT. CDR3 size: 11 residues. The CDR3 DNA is TGTGCCAGCAGTAAAGCGTATGGCTACACCTTC. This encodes CASSKAYGYTF.

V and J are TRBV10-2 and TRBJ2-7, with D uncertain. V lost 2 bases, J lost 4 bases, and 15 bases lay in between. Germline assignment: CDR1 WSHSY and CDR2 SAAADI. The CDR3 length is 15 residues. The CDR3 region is CASSEGYGEVYEQYF. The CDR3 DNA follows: TGCGCCAGCAGTGAGGGGTACGGAGAAGTTTACGAGCAGTACTTC.

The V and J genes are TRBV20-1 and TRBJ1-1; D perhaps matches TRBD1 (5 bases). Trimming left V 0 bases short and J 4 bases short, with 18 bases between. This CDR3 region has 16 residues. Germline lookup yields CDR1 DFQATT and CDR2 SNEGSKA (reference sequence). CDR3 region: CSAREFLLRGGTEAFF. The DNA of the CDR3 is TGCAGTGCTAGAGAGTTTTTGTTACGGGGCGGCACTGAAGCTTTCTTT.

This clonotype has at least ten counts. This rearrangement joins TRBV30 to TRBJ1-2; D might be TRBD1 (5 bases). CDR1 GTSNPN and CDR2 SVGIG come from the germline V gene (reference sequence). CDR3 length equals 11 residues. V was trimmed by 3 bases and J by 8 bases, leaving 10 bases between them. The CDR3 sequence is CAWSRGGGYTF. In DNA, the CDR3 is TGTGCCTGGAGCCGGGGGGGGGGCTACACCTTC. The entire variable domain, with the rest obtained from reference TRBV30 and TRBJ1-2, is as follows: SQTIHQWPATLVQPVGSPLSLECTVEGTSNPNLYWYRQAAGRGLQLLFYSVGIGQISSEVPQNLSASRPQDRQFILSSKKLLLSDSGFYLCAWSRGGGYTFGSGTRLTVV.

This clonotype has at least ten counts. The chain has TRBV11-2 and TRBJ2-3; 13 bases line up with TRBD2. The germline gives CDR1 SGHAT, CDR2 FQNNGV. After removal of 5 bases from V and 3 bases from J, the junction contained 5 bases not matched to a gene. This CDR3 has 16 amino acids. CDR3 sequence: CASSPWTSGSTDTQYF. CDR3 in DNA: TGTGCCAGCAGCCCTTGGACTAGCGGGAGTACAGATACGCAGTATTTT.

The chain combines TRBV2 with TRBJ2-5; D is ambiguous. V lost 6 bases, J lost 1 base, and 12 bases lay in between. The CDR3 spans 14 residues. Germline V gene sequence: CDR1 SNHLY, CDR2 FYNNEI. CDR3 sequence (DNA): TGTGCCAGCAGCGTAAGGAACAGCCAAGAGACCCAGTACTTC. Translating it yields CASSVRNSQETQYF.